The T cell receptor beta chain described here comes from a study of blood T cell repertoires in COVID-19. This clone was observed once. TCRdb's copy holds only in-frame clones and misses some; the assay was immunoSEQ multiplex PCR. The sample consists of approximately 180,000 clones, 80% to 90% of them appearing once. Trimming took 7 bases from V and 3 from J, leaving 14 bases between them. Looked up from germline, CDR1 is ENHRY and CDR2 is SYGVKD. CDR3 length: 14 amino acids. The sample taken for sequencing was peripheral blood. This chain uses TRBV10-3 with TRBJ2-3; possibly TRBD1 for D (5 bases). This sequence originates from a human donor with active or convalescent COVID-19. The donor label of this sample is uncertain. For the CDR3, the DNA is TGTGCCATCACTCCAGGGATGCGAACAGATACGCAGTATTTT. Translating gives CAITPGMRTDTQYF.